This TCR beta chain comes out of a study of T cell repertoires in cytomegalovirus infection. Overall study context: The public TCR beta signatures pointed to both CMV infection and matching HLA type. General observations from the study: Adding up the frequency of public TCR beta families identified people who carried CMV plus the relevant HLA. In two of eight donors, the top clonotype was HLA-C-restricted CMV-specific.

TCRdb used MiXCR to reprocess the reads, holding one entry per CDR3 protein. The table has about 130,000 distinct CDR3 sequences, roughly 9% seen once. V dropped 3 bases and J dropped 5 bases, with 11 bases sitting between them. The CDR3 contains 13 residues. The germline CDR1 and CDR2 sequences are MNHEY and SVGAGI. Note on this clonotype: The antigen remains undetermined.

The source is a human donor in good health (CMV status not recorded). Some clones in this sample may be carry-over from other donors' samples. Sequencing was done on a sample of PBMCs. The gene calls are TRBV6-5 and TRBJ2-7, with D uncertain. The CDR3 DNA reads TGTGCCAGCAGTTATTATGGTAGGGACGAGCAGTACTTC. As protein: CASSYYGRDEQYF.